The clone carrying this TCR beta chain appeared once. Repertoires were generated with immunoSEQ multiplex PCR, while TCRdb's copy carries only in-frame clones and drops some. Of around 1.5 million clones in the sample, 98% are singletons; the top ten hold about 0.4%. This entry comes from a study of shared clonotypes between healthy human individuals. The CDR3 totals 14 residues. Germline loops: CDR1 LNHDA, CDR2 SQIVND (reference sequence). The trim removed 5 bases at V and 3 bases at J, leaving 6 bases unmatched. The chain links TRBV19 to TRBJ2-7; 8 bases line up with TRBD2. The specimen was naive CD4+ T cells sorted from blood. Subset defined: CD45RA+ positively selected. This clonotype was sampled from a man younger than 40 in good health. This CDR3 is CASSEIAGRYEQYF. As DNA, the CDR3 is TGTGCCAGTAGTGAAATAGCGGGACGCTACGAGCAGTACTTC.